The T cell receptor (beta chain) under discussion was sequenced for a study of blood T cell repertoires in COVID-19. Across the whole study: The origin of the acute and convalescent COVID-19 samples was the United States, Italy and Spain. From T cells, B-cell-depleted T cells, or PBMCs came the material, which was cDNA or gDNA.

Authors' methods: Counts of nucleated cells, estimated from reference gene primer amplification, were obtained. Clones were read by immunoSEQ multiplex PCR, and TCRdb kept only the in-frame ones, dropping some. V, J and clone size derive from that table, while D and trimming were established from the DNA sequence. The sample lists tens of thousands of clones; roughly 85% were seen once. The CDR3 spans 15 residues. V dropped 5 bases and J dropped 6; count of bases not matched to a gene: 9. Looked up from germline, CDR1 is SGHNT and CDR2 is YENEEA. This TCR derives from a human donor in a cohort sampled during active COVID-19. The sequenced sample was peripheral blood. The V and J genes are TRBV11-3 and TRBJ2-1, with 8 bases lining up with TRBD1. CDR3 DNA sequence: TGTGCCAGCAGCCGCGGACAGGGAAGTTTCAATGAGCAGTTCTTC. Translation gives CASSRGQGSFNEQFF.